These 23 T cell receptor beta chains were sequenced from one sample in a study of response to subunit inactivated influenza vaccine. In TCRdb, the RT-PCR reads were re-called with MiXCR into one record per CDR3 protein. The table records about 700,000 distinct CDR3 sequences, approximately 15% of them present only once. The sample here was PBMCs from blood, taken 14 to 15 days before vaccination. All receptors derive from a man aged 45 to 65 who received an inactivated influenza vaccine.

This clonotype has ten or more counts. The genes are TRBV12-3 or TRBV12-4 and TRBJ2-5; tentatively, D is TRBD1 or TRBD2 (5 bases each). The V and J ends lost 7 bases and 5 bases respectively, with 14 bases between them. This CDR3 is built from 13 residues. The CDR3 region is CASKTVGTETQYF. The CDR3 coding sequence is TGTGCCAGCAAAACGGTAGGGACGGAGACCCAGTACTTC.

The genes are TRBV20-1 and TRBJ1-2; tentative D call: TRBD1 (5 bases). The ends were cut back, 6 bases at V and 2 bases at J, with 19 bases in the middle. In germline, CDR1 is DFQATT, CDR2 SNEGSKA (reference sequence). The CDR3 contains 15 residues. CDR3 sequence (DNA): TGCAGTGCCCCCGATCAGGTGACAGCCAACTATGGCTACACCTTC. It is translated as CSAPDQVTANYGYTF.

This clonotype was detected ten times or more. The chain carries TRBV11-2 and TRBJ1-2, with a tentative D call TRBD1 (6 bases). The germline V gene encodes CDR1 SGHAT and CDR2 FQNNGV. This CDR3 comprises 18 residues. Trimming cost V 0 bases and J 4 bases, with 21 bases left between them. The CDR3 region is CASSLDGIGQTGGYGYTF. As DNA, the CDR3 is TGTGCCAGCAGCTTAGATGGAATAGGGCAGACAGGTGGCTATGGCTACACCTTC. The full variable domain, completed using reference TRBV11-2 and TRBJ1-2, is EAGVAQSPRYKIIEKRQSVAFWCNPISGHATLYWYQQILGQGPKLLIQFQNNGVVDDSQLPKDRFSAERLKGVDSTLKIQPAKLEDSAVYLCASSLDGIGQTGGYGYTFGSGTRLTVV.

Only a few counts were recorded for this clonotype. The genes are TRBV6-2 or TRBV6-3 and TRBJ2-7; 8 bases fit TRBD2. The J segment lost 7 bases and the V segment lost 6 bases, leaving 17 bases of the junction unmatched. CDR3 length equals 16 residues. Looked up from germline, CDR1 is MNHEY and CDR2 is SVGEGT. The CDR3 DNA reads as TGTGCCAGCAGCCGCCCGATAAGCGGGAGAGCTGGTGAGCAGTACTTC. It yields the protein CASSRPISGRAGEQYF.

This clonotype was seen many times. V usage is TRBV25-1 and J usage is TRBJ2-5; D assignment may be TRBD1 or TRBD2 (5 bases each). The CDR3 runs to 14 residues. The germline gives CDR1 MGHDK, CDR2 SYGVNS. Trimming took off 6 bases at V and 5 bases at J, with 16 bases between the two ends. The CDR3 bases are TGTGCCAGCAGCCCCGGGACCGGCTGGGAGACCCAGTACTTC. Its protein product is CASSPGTGWETQYF.

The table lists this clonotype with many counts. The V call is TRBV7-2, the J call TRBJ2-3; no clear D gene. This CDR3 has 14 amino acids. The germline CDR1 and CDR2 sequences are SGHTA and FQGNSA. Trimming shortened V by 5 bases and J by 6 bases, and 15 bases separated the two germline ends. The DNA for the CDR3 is TGTGCCAGCAGCCTACTTGTCAGAAGGGATACGCAGTATTTT. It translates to CASSLLVRRDTQYF.

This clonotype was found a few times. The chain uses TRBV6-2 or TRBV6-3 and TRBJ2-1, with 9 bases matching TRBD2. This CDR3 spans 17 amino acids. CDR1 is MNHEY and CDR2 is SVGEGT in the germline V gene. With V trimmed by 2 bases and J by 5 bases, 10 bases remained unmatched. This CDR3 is CASSYAVGAGGHNEQFF. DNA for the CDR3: TGTGCCAGCAGTTACGCAGTTGGTGCGGGGGGGCACAATGAGCAGTTCTTC.

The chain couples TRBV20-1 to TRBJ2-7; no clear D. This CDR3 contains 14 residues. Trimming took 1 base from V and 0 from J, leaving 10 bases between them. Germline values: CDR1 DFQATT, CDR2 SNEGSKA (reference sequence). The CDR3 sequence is CSARVQASSYEQYF. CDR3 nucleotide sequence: TGCAGTGCTAGAGTGCAGGCTAGCTCCTACGAGCAGTACTTC.

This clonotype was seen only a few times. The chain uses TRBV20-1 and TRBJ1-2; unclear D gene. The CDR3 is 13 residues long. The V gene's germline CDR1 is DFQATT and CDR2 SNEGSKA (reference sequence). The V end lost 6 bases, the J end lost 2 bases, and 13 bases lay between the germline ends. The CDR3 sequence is CSAPTGVNYGYTF. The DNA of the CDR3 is TGCAGTGCCCCTACCGGGGTGAACTATGGCTACACCTTC.

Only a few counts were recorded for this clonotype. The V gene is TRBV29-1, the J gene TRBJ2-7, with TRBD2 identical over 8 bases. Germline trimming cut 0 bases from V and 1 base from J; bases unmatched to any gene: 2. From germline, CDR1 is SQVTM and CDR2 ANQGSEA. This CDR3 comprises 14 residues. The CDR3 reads CSVEDSGESYEQYF. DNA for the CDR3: TGCAGCGTTGAAGATAGCGGGGAATCCTACGAGCAGTACTTC.

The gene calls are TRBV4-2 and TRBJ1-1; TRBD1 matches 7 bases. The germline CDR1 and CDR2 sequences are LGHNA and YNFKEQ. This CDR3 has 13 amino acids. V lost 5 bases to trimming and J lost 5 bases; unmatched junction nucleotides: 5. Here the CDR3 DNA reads TGTGCCAGCAGCACAGGGGCCAGAACTGAAGCTTTCTTT. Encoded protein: CASSTGARTEAFF.

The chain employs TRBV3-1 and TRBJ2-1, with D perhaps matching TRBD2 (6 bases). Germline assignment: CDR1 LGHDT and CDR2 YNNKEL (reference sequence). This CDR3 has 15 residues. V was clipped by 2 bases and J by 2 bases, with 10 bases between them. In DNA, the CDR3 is TGTGCCAGCAGCCAACCGGGGGTTCCCTACAATGAGCAGTTCTTC. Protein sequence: CASSQPGVPYNEQFF.

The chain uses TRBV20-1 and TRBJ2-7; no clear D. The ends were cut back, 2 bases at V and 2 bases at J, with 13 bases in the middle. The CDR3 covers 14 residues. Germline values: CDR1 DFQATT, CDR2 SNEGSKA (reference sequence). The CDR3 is CSARSPDRAYEQYF. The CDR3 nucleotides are TGCAGTGCTAGATCCCCGGACCGGGCCTACGAGCAGTACTTC.

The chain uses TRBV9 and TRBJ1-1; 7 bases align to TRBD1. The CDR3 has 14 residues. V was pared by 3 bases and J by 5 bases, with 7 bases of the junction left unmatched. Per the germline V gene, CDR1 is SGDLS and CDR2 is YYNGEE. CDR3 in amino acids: CASSAYGQVTEAFF. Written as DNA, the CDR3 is TGTGCCAGCAGCGCGTATGGACAGGTAACTGAAGCTTTCTTT.

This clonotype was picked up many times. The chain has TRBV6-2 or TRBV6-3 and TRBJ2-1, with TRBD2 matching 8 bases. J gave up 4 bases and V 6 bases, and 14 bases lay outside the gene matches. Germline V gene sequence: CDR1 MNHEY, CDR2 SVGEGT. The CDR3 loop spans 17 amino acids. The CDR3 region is CASRPHPSGFFYNEQFF. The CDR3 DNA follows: TGTGCCAGCAGGCCTCATCCTAGCGGGTTCTTTTACAATGAGCAGTTCTTC.

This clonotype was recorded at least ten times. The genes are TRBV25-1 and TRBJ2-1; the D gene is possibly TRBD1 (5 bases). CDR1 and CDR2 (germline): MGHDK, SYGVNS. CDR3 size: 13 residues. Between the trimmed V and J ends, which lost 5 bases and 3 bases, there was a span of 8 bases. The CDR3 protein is CASSRGHYNEQFF. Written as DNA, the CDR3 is TGTGCCAGCAGTCGAGGACACTACAATGAGCAGTTCTTC.

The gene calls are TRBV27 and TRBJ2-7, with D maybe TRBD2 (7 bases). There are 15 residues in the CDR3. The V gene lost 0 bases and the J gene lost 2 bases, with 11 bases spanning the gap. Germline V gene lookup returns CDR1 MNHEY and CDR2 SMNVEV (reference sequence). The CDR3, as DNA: TGTGCCAGCAGTTTATCGAGGGGGGGCACCTACGAGCAGTACTTC. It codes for CASSLSRGGTYEQYF.

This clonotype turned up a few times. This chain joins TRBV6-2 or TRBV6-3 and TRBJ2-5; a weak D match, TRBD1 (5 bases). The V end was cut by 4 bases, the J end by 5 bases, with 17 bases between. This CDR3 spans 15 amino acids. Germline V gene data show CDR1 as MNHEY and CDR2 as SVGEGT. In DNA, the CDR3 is TGTGCCAGCAGTTCCTGGACACTTGGTGGGGAGACCCAGTACTTC. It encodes CASSSWTLGGETQYF.

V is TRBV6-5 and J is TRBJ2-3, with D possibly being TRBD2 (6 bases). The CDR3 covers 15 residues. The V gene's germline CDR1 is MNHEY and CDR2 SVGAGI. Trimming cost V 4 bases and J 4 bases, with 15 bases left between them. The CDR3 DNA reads TGTGCCAGCAGTTCCAGCGGGTATGGTCCAGATACGCAGTATTTT. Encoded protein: CASSSSGYGPDTQYF.

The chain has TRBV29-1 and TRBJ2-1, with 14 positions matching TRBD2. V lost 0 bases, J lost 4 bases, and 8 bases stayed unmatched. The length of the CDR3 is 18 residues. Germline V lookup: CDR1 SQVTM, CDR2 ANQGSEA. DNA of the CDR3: TGCAGCGTTGAAGATCGGTACGGGACTAGCGGGGGATACAATGAGCAGTTCTTC. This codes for CSVEDRYGTSGGYNEQFF.

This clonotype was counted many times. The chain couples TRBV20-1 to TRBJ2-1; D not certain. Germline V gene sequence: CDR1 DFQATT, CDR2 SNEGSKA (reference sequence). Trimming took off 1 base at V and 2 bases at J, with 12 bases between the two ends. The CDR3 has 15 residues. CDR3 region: CSARVLVGPYNEQFF. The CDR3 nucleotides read TGCAGTGCTAGAGTTCTAGTTGGACCCTACAATGAGCAGTTCTTC.

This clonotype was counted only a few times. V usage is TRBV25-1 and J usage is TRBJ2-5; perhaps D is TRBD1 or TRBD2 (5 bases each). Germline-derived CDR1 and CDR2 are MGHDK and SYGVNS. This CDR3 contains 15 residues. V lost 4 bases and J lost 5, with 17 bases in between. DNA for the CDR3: TGTGCCAGCAGTGCTAGGAAGGGGTGGGGGGAGACCCAGTACTTC. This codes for CASSARKGWGETQYF.

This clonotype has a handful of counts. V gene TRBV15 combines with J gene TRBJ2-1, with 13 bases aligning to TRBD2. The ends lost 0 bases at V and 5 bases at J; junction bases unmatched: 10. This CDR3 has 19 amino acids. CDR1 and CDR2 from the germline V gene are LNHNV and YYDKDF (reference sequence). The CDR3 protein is CATSRDTGTSGAINNEQFF. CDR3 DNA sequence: TGTGCCACCAGCAGAGATACCGGGACTAGCGGGGCTATCAACAATGAGCAGTTCTTC.